This T cell receptor beta chain was recovered during a study of T cells expressing NK-cell markers (dated by TCRdb to 2018 to 2021). At the level of the whole study: In sorted CD3+CD56+NKG2C+, CD3+CD56+NKG2C- and CD3+CD56-NKG2C+ T-cell subsets from 8 or 9 donors, TCR beta-chain repertoires were profiled. Seven of the eight sequenced donors were HCMV-seropositive and one was HCMV-seronegative. The study sequenced eight donors, all healthy volunteers chosen at random: three men and five women. The libraries were sequenced on Illumina HiSeq 2000/2500, MiSeq or NextSeq, producing 2 x 150 bp reads.

CDR1 KGHSH and CDR2 LQKENI are derived from the germline V gene. Measured from the cysteine to the phenylalanine, the CDR3 is 12 residues long. No nucleotide data were recorded. Data came from an Illumina HiSeq 2000. TCR beta cDNA libraries were made by 5'RACE template switching that added a universal primer site and unique molecular identifiers. Priming for cDNA synthesis came from the TCR beta constant segment, and two successive PCR amplification steps followed. The authors' pipeline ran thus. MIGEC handled demultiplexing of the reads and grouping by UMI, while MiTCR was used to assemble and quantify clonotypes. To exclude erroneous sequences, any TCR cDNA sequence not supported by at least two reads was discarded. The tcR package was used for downstream repertoire analysis, and clonotypes were matched between fractions using CDR3 nucleotide sequence together with V segment. Antigen specificity was annotated against VDJdb with VDJmatch, allowing one amino acid substitution in CDR3. TCRdb reprocessed the reads, and each CDR3 protein sequence is entered once, without DNA. The V and J calls reflect TCRdb's pipeline rather than the authors' work. The sample table on file contains 300,000 to 450,000 distinct CDR3 sequences. Jointly, the top ten make up around 4.9% of the sample.

The paper as a whole reports these results and caveats: For six donors, the dominant CD3+CD56+NKG2C+ clonotypes were among the top 10 CD8+ clonotypes and accounted for about 1.0-8% of CD8+ T cells. Those dominant clonotypes were again the most abundant among CD3+CD56-NKG2C+ cells in a few donors, at about 28.3-65%. It remained unclear whether the expanded NKG2C-expressing T cell clones were specific for HCMV antigens.

To determine HCMV serostatus, a commercial ELISA kit was used to detect HCMV-specific IgG in serum. Peripheral blood mononuclear cells were isolated from blood by Ficoll density gradient centrifugation. A word on this clonotype: Its antigen has not been determined.

The clonotype comes from a man aged 18 to 69 in good health. What was sequenced was blood T cells: a sorted CD56 or NKG2C T cell subset, CD4+ or CD8+ T cells, or bulk PBMC T cells (not recorded which). The chain is encoded by TRBV18 joined to TRBJ2-1. The CDR3 here reads CASTTGWDEQFF.